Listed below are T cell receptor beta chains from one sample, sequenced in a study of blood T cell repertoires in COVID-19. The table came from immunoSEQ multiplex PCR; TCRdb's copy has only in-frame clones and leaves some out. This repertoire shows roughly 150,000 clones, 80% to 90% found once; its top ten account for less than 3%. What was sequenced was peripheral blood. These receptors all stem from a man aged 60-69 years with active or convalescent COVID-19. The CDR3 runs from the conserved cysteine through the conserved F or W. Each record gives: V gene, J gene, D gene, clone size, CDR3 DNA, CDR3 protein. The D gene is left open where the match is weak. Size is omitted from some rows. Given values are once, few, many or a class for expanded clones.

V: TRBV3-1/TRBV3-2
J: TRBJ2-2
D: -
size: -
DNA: TGTGCCAGCAGCCAGGGCGGCAACCGGGGCGGGGAGCTGTTTTTT
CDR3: CASSQGGNRGGELFF

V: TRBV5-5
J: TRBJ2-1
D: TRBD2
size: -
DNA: TGTGCCAGCAGCTTAGCGGGGGCGGGATCGGGCGAGCAGTTCTTC
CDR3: CASSLAGAGSGEQFF

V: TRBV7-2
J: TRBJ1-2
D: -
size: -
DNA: TGTGCCAGCAGCTTAGGGAGGGTGCGAGGCTACACCTTC
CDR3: CASSLGRVRGYTF

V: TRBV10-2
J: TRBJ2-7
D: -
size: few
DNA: TGCGCCAGCCTAATACCCACGCGAGGCGAGCAGTACTTC
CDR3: CASLIPTRGEQYF

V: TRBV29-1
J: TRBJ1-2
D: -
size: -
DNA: TGCAGCGTTGAGAGGGGGATATATGGCTACACCTTC
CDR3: CSVERGIYGYTF

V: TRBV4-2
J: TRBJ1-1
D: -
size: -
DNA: TGTGCCAGCAGCTCATTCGGGGGGGGGAACACTGAAGCTTTCTTT
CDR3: CASSSFGGGNTEAFF

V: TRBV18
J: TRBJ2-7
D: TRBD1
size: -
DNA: TGTGCCAGCTCGACTAGACAGGGGACCTCCTACGAGCAGTACTTC
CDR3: CASSTRQGTSYEQYF

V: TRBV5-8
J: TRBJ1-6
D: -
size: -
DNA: TGTGCCAGCAGCTTTGAGGCACCCCTCCACTTT
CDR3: CASSFEAPLHF

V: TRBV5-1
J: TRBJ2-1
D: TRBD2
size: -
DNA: TGCGCCAGCAGCTTGGCTACGGGACTAGGCATCCGCAATGAGCAGTTCTTC
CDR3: CASSLATGLGIRNEQFF

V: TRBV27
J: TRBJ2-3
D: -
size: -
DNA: TGTGCCAGCAGTTTATTGCGCACGTTGGCGGTGAGCACAGATACGCAGTATTTT
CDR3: CASSLLRTLAVSTDTQYF

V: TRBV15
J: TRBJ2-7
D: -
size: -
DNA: TGTGCCACCAGCAGAGAGGCGGTTTCCTACGAGCAGTACTTC
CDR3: CATSREAVSYEQYF

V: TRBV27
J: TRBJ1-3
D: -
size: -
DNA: TGTGCCAGCAGTTTAAGGAGTGGCGGAAACACCATATATTTT
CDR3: CASSLRSGGNTIYF

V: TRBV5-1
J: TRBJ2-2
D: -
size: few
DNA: TGCGCCAGTATGACTATTGTTCCCACCGGGGAGCTGTTTTTT
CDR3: CASMTIVPTGELFF

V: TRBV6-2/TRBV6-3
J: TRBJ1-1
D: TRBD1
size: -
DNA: TGTGCCAGCAGTTCCGGACAGGGCCGTAGCACTGAAGCTTTCTTT
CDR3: CASSSGQGRSTEAFF

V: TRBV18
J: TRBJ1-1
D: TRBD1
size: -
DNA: TGTGCCAGCTCAACGGGACAGGGGATCACTGAAGCTTTCTTT
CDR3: CASSTGQGITEAFF

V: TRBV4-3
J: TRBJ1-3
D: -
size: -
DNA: TGCGCCAGCAGCCAAGCGGGGTCTGGAAACACCATATATTTT
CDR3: CASSQAGSGNTIYF

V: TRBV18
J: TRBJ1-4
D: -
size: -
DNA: TGTGCCAGCTCACCTACCCGCGGTGCCATGGGTCCCGGAAAACTGTTTTTT
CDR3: CASSPTRGAMGPGKLFF

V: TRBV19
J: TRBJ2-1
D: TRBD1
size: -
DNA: TGTGCCAGCGGTAGGGACAGGACGAATGAGCAGTTCTTC
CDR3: CASGRDRTNEQFF

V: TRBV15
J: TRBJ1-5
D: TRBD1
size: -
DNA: TGTGCCACCAGCAGATCCGGGACAGGGGGGCGCAATCAGCCCCAGCATTTT
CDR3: CATSRSGTGGRNQPQHF

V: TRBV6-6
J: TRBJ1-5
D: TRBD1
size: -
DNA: TGTGCCAGCAGTCTACAGGGGGCATATCAGCCCCAGCATTTT
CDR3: CASSLQGAYQPQHF

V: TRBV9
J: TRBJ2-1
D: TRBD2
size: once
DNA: TGTGCCAGCTCCCGTCCCCTAGCGGGGTCCAATGAGCAGTTCTTC
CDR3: CASSRPLAGSNEQFF

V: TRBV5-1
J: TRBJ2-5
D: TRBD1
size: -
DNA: TGCGCCAGCGGGAGCGGCGACAGGGGAGAGACCCAGTACTTC
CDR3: CASGSGDRGETQYF

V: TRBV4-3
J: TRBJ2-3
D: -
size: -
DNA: TGCGCCAGCAGCCAAGATCATGGTACGGTAGATACGCAGTATTTT
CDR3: CASSQDHGTVDTQYF

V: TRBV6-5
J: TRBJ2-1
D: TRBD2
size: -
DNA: TGTGCCAGCAGTTCGGGACTAGCAATAAGAAATGAGCAGTTCTTC
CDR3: CASSSGLAIRNEQFF

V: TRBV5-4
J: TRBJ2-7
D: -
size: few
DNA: TGTGCCAGCAGCAAGGAGGGCGTGAGCTCCTACGAGCAGTACTTC
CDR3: CASSKEGVSSYEQYF

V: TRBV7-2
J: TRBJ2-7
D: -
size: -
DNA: TGTGCCAGCAGCCCTGGGACTTTCGGCGAGCAGTACTTC
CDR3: CASSPGTFGEQYF